The T cell receptor beta chain described here comes from a study of low-dose radiotherapy and immunotherapy resistance in tumors. Study context: Every two weeks, cyclophosphamide 200 mg/m2 was infused one day before radiation plus immunotherapy.

Both TCRalpha and TCRbeta chains were reverse transcribed with V-gene-specific primers. TCRs were amplified for roughly 20 PCR cycles with a constant-region primer and V-primer adapter. TCRdb re-called the reads with MiXCR, one entry per CDR3 protein. The top ten hold approximately 1.5% of the sample, which has 65,000 to 95,000 distinct CDR3 sequences, about a sixth seen once. This clonotype was detected ten times or more. Time point noted: after trial treatment. Treatment of the sample: LDRT plus nivolumab, ipilimumab, low-dose cyclophosphamide and aspirin (RACIN trial). V lost 1 base and J lost 4; bases outside the gene matches: 9. This CDR3 has 15 residues. Germline values: CDR1 GTSNPN, CDR2 SVGIG (reference sequence).

The source was PBMCs, collected after low-dose radiotherapy plus immunotherapy. The chain is built from TRBV30 and TRBJ2-7; 8 bases agree with TRBD2. The source is a male donor with prostate cancer. CDR3 loop: CAWSDPGLVQYEQYF. The CDR3 DNA reads TGTGCCTGGAGTGATCCGGGACTAGTCCAATACGAGCAGTACTTC. Full variable domain (outside the CDR3, taken from reference TRBV30 and TRBJ2-7): SQTIHQWPATLVQPVGSPLSLECTVEGTSNPNLYWYRQAAGRGLQLLFYSVGIGQISSEVPQNLSASRPQDRQFILSSKKLLLSDSGFYLCAWSDPGLVQYEQYFGPGTRLTVT.